The T cell receptor beta chain described here comes from a study of shared clonotypes between healthy human individuals. CDR3 length: 14 amino acids. Per the germline V gene, CDR1 is GTSNPN and CDR2 is SVGIG (reference sequence). Trimming left V 0 bases short and J 0 bases short, with 8 bases between. The repertoire was sequenced with immunoSEQ multiplex PCR; TCRdb's copy has only in-frame clones and lacks some. Of about 1 million clones listed, around 76% are singletons. The sample holds a few counts of this clone. The receptor comes from a young man in good health. The rearrangement uses TRBV30 and TRBJ1-1, with unresolved D. The sample taken for sequencing was memory CD4+ T cells sorted from blood. Subset denoted: CD45RA-negative fraction. In nucleotides, the CDR3 is TGTGCCTGGAGTGTACGCCAGATGAACACTGAAGCTTTCTTT. Protein sequence: CAWSVRQMNTEAFF. Looking up the rest from reference TRBV30 and TRBJ1-1 gives the full variable domain: SQTIHQWPATLVQPVGSPLSLECTVEGTSNPNLYWYRQAAGRGLQLLFYSVGIGQISSEVPQNLSASRPQDRQFILSSKKLLLSDSGFYLCAWSVRQMNTEAFFGQGTRLTVV.